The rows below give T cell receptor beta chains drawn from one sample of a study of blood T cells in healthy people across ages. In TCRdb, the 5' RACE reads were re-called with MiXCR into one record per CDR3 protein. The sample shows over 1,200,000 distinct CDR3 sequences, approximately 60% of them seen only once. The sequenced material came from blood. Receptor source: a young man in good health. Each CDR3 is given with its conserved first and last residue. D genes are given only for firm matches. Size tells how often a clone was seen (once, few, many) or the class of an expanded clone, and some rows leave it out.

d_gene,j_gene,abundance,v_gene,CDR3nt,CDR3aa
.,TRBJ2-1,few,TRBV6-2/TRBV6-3,TGTGCCAGCACCCGAGGACCGTACAATGAGCAGTTCTTC,CASTRGPYNEQFF
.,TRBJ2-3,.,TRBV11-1,TGTGCCAGCAGCTTAGTAGCCCACCATACGCAGTATTTT,CASSLVAHHTQYF
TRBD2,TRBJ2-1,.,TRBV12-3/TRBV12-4,TGTGCCAGCAGTTTTCGAGACCCCAGACTAGCGGGGTACAATGAGCAGTTCTTC,CASSFRDPRLAGYNEQFF
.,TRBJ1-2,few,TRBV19,TGTGCCAGTAGGGGACTTTCTGAGGATGGCTACACCTTC,CASRGLSEDGYTF
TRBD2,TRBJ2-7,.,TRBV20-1,TGCAGTGCCCCAGGGACTAGAAACTACGAGCAGTACTTC,CSAPGTRNYEQYF
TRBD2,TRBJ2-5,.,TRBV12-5,TGTGCTAGTGCTTCCCTTTGGGGGGGCCAGTACTTC,CASASLWGGQYF
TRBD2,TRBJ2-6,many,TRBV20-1,TGCAGTGCTAGAGATTCTCGGCGACTAGCGGGAGCAACAGGGGCCAACGTCCTGACTTTC,CSARDSRRLAGATGANVLTF
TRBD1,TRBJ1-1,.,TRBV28,TGTGCCAGCCGCTTTCCGGGACAGTCCGACACTGAAGCTTTCTTT,CASRFPGQSDTEAFF
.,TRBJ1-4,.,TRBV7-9,TGTGCCAGCAGCCGATGGGCTGAAAAACTGTTTTTT,CASSRWAEKLFF
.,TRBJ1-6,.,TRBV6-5,TGTGCCAGCAGGAACCCCCGGGCCTCAAATTCACCCCTCCACTTT,CASRNPRASNSPLHF
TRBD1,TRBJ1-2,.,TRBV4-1,TGCGCCAGCAGCCCTCTTACCGCGGACAGGGGAAGATATGGCTACACCTTC,CASSPLTADRGRYGYTF
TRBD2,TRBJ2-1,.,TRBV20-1,TGCAGTGCTAGTGGAAGAACTAGCGGGAGGGCAGATGAGCAGTTCTTC,CSASGRTSGRADEQFF
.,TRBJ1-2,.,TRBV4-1,TGCGCCAGCAGCCAAGATCCTGGCGGGGATTCCTATGGCTACACCTTC,CASSQDPGGDSYGYTF
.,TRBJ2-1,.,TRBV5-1,TGCGCCAGCAGCGGCGGGGCCCTTGACAATGAGCAGTTCTTC,CASSGGALDNEQFF
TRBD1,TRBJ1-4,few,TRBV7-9,TGTGCCAGCAGCGCGGACAGGGGATGGACTAATGAAAAACTGTTTTTT,CASSADRGWTNEKLFF
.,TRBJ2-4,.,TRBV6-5,TGTGCCAGCAGTTACTCTGGGGGGGCCAAAAACATTCAGTACTTC,CASSYSGGAKNIQYF
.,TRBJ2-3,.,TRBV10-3,TGTGCCATCACCGATACTAGCACAGATACGCAGTATTTT,CAITDTSTDTQYF
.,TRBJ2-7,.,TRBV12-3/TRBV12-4,TGTGCCAGCACTCATCTCCCAGGGTTACCACGTACCTACGAGCAGTACTTC,CASTHLPGLPRTYEQYF
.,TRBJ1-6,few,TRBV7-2,TGTGCCAGCAGCTTAATTACGGGGGTCGATTCACCCCTCCACTTT,CASSLITGVDSPLHF
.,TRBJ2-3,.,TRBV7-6,TGTGCCAGCAGCCCGGCCTCGGGCCATACGCAGTATTTT,CASSPASGHTQYF
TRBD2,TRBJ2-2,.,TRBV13,TGTGCCAGCAGTTCGACGGGACTAGCGGGAGTTCCCGGGGAGCTGTTTTTT,CASSSTGLAGVPGELFF
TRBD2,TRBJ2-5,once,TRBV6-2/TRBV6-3,TGTGCCAGCAGTGATCTAGCGGGGGGCGTCTGTGAGCAGTACTTC,CASSDLAGGVCEQYF
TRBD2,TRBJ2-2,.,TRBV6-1,TGTGCCAGCAGTCCTAAAAGACTAGCGGGAGTCACCGGGGAGCTGTTTTTT,CASSPKRLAGVTGELFF
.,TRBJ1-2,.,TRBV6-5,TGTGCCAGCAGTTATCGCTTCAGGGTTTCTAACTATGGCTACACCTTC,CASSYRFRVSNYGYTF
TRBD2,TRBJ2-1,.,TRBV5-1,TGCGCCAGCAGCTTGATACTAGCGGGAGCTTACAATGAGCAGTTCTTC,CASSLILAGAYNEQFF
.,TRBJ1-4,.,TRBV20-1,TGCAGTGTAGTGGCCGGCTCGGGGAGTAAAAAGCTGTTTTTT,CSVVAGSGSKKLFF
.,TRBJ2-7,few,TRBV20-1,TGCAGTGCTAGAGAGTTTTTCGAGCAGTACTTC,CSAREFFEQYF
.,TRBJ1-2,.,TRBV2,TGTGCCAGCAGTGAACTCCAGGCAGGGCACTATGGCTACACCTTC,CASSELQAGHYGYTF
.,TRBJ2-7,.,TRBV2,TGTGCCGGCAGAGAGACAGCGGACGACTCCTACGAGCAGTACTTC,CAGRETADDSYEQYF
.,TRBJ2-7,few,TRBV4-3,TGCGCCAGCAGCCAAGATCTTGGCAACTCCTACGAGCAGTACTTC,CASSQDLGNSYEQYF
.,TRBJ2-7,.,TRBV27,TGTGCCAGCAGTATATTCTCTACCTACGAGCAGTACTTC,CASSIFSTYEQYF
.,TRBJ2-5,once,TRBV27,TGTGCCAGCGCCCCCGTGGGAACTCCTAGGACTGTGAATGAGCAGTACTTC,CASAPVGTPRTVNEQYF
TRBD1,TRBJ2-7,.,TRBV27,TGTGCCAGCAGTTTAGATTGGACAGGGGGCTACGAGCAGTACTTC,CASSLDWTGGYEQYF
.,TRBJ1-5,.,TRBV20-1,TGCAGTGCTAGTACCGGGGGGGGCAATCAGCCCCAGCATTTT,CSASTGGGNQPQHF
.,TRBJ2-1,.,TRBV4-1,TGCGCCAGCAGCCAAGTAGGACATCAGGATGAGCAGTTCTTC,CASSQVGHQDEQFF
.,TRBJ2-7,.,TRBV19,TGTGCCAGTAGTATAGATCGGTCGGCCCTCGAGCAGTACTTC,CASSIDRSALEQYF
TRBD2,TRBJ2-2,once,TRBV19,TGTGCCAGTAGTAGAACTAGCGGGGGTAGGGAGCTGTTTTTT,CASSRTSGGRELFF
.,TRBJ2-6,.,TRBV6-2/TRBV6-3,TGTGCCAGCAAGAAAAGAGAGGGGAACTCTGGGGCCAACGTCCTGACTTTC,CASKKREGNSGANVLTF
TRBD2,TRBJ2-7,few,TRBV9,TGTGCCAGCAGCGGGGCGGGGGGCTACGAGCAGTACTTC,CASSGAGGYEQYF
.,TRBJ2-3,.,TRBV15,TGTGCCACCAGCAGAGATGCGGGGGCAAGCACAGATACGCAGTATTTT,CATSRDAGASTDTQYF
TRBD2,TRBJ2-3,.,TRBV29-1,TGCAGCGTTGCCGGGAGGGCTCGTGATACGCAGTATTTT,CSVAGRARDTQYF
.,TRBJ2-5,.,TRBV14,TGTGCCAGCAGCCAAGTTCGTTATCCGGAGACCCAGTACTTC,CASSQVRYPETQYF
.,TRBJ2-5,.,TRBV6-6,TGTGCCAGCAGTTACGGATTGGGAAAAGAGACCCAGTACTTC,CASSYGLGKETQYF
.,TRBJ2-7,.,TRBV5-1,TGCGCCAGCAGCTCCACCGCAAGCGGGCAAGCCTACGAGCAGTACTTC,CASSSTASGQAYEQYF
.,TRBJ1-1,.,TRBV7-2,TGTGCCAGCAGCTTAAACCCCCCGACCTGGACAGATTTGAACACTGAAGCTTTCTTT,CASSLNPPTWTDLNTEAFF